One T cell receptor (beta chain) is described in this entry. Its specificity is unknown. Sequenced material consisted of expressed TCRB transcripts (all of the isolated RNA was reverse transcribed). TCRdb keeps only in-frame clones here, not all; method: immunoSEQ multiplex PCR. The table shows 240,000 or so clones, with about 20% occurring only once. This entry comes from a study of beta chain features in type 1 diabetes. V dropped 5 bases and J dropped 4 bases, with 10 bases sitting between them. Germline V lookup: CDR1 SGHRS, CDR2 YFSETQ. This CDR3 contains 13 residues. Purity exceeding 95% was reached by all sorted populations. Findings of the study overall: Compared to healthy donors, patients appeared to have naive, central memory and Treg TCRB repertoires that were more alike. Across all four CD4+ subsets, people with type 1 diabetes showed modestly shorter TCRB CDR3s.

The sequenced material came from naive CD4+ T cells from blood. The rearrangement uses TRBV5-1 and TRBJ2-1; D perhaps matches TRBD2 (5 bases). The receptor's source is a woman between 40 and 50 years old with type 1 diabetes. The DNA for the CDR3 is TGCGCCAGCAGGTTGCTAGCATACAATGAGCAGTTCTTC. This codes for CASRLLAYNEQFF.